The clone carrying this TCR beta chain appeared many times. This sample is drawn from a study of CD8 T cells in ankylosing spondylitis. TCRdb used MiXCR to reprocess the 5' RACE reads, holding one entry per CDR3 protein. The sample carries 270,000 or so distinct CDR3 sequences, over 15% recorded once. The sequencing sample was made of blood, either unsorted or a sorted T cell fraction (not recorded which). The TCR comes from a male donor with ankylosing spondylitis or in good health (not recorded which).

CDR3 nucleotides: TGTGCCAGCAGTTCACAGGGCGCCTACAATGAGCAGTTCTTC. Translating it yields CASSSQGAYNEQFF. The genes are TRBV6-5 and TRBJ2-1; possible D gene TRBD1, 6 bases. This CDR3 spans 14 amino acids. Germline values: CDR1 MNHEY, CDR2 SVGAGI. The V end lost 4 bases, the J end lost 2 bases, and 9 bases lay between the germline ends.